Presented here are 24 T cell receptor beta chains from one specimen sequenced in a study of response to subunit inactivated influenza vaccine. TCRdb reanalysed the RT-PCR reads using MiXCR and keeps one entry per CDR3 protein. Here the sample spans about 780,000 distinct CDR3 sequences, approximately 17% being singletons. The sequences come from PBMCs from blood, collected more than 4 days after vaccination. The receptors derive from a man aged 50-60 years who received an inactivated influenza vaccine.

The chain combines TRBV7-2 with TRBJ1-5, with a weak D call TRBD1 (6 bases). CDR1 SGHTA and CDR2 FQGNSA come from the germline V gene. The CDR3 is made up of 15 amino acids. Trimming shortened V by 5 bases and J by 4 bases, and 15 bases separated the two germline ends. The CDR3 loop is CASSVMGGTNQPQHF. DNA for the CDR3: TGTGCCAGCAGCGTCATGGGGGGGACAAATCAGCCCCAGCATTTT.

Remarks on this clonotype: Being one base from a much bigger clone, this may be a read error. The genes are TRBV5-4 and TRBJ2-7; 8 bases are a match to TRBD1. V dropped 3 bases and J dropped 0; count of bases not matched to a gene: 2. The V gene's germline CDR1 is SGHNT and CDR2 YYREEE (reference sequence). CDR3 length: 14 residues. The DNA for the CDR3 is TGTGCCAGCAGCTGGGACAGGAGCTCCTACGAGCAGTACTTC. Protein sequence: CASSWDRSSYEQYF. Looking up the rest from reference TRBV5-4 and TRBJ2-7 gives the full variable domain: ETGVTQSPTHLIKTRGQQVTLRCSSQSGHNTVSWYQQALGQGPQFIFQYYREEENGRGNFPPRFSGLQFPNYSSELNVNALELDDSALYLCASSWDRSSYEQYFGPGTRLTVT.

On this clonotype itself: A clone one base away is much larger, so this may be a read error. This chain joins TRBV12-3 or TRBV12-4 and TRBJ1-4, with TRBD1 as a possible D gene (6 bases). This CDR3 has 14 residues. The CDR3 DNA reads as TGTGCCAGCAGACCAACAGGGCCTGCTGAAGAACTGTTTTTT. Its protein product is CASRPTGPAEELFF.

This clonotype was observed a few times. This chain joins TRBV5-1 and TRBJ2-1; TRBD2 might be the D (6 bases). The V gene's germline CDR1 is SGHRS and CDR2 YFSETQ. V was trimmed by 4 bases and J by 2 bases, leaving 13 bases between them. The CDR3 consists of 15 residues. CDR3 amino acids: CASSQEGPAYNEQFF. CDR3 nucleotides: TGCGCCAGCAGCCAGGAGGGGCCCGCCTACAATGAGCAGTTCTTC.

This clonotype was seen more than once but under ten times. The chain combines TRBV6-5 with TRBJ2-3, with D possibly TRBD1 on 5 matching bases. Germline values: CDR1 MNHEY, CDR2 SVGAGI. This CDR3 comprises 17 residues. V gave up 4 bases and J gave up 6 bases, with 23 bases separating them. The CDR3 DNA follows: TGTGCCAGCAGTTCTTCTACGTTATGGGGCTCGACGGATACGCAGTATTTT. Translated: CASSSSTLWGSTDTQYF.

This clonotype was found a few times. CDR3 sequence reads: CATSDFSDSLTGELFF. The CDR3 coding sequence is TGTGCCACCAGTGATTTTTCGGATTCCTTAACCGGGGAGCTGTTTTTT. This rearrangement joins TRBV24-1 to TRBJ2-2, with no clear D. This CDR3 contains 16 residues. Between the trimmed V and J ends, which lost 1 base and 5 bases, there was a span of 13 bases. The germline CDR1 and CDR2 sequences are KGHDR and SFDVKD.

The V and J genes are TRBV10-3 and TRBJ2-6; the match to TRBD1 covers 7 bases. With V trimmed by 5 bases and J by 0 bases, 7 bases remained unmatched. Germline V gene data show CDR1 as ENHRY and CDR2 as SYGVKD. CDR3 length equals 17 residues. The DNA of the CDR3 is TGTGCCATCAGTAGGACAGGCTCGATCTCTGGGGCCAACGTCCTGACTTTC. Its protein is CAISRTGSISGANVLTF.

The sample holds a few counts of this clonotype. The CDR3 region has the DNA TGTGCCAGCAGCTTAGGGGAAGGGGTCGGGGGAGAGACCCAGTACTTC. Protein sequence: CASSLGEGVGGETQYF. The chain links TRBV7-6 to TRBJ2-5; D is perhaps TRBD2 (6 bases). Trimming removed 1 base at V and 4 bases at J, with 16 bases between. The CDR3 has 16 residues. Germline CDR1 reads SGHVS; CDR2 reads FNYEAQ.

This chain joins TRBV20-1 and TRBJ1-1; 8 bases align to TRBD1. Unmatched junction bases numbered 6, after V lost 3 bases and J lost 12 bases. This CDR3 region has 11 residues. Germline V lookup: CDR1 DFQATT, CDR2 SNEGSKA (reference sequence). CDR3 amino acids: CSASPGQVSFF. The CDR3 DNA reads as TGCAGTGCTAGTCCGGGACAGGTGTCTTTCTTT.

The chain has TRBV27 and TRBJ2-3; 9 bases line up with TRBD1. Germline V gives CDR1 MNHEY, CDR2 SMNVEV (reference sequence). V trimming: 0 bases; J trimming: 2 bases; junction bases outside the gene matches: 6. The CDR3 covers 17 residues. The chain's CDR3 is CASSLSVGDRDTDTQYF. The CDR3 bases are TGTGCCAGCAGTTTATCGGTAGGGGACAGGGACACAGATACGCAGTATTTT.

The rearrangement uses TRBV7-2 and TRBJ2-7, with a possible D match to TRBD2 (6 bases). V lost 3 bases and J lost 5, with 11 bases in between. Germline CDR1 is SGHTA and CDR2 is FQGNSA. This CDR3 spans 13 amino acids. The CDR3 DNA is TGTGCCAGCAGCTTTTTCAGGGAGGACGAGCAGTACTTC. It specifies CASSFFREDEQYF.

This clonotype was found a few times. This chain joins TRBV6-1 and TRBJ2-1; maybe TRBD2 (6 bases). The CDR3 contains 15 residues. Trimming stripped 7 bases from V and 7 bases from J, with 20 bases between. Germline CDR1 and CDR2: MNHNS and SASEGT. The CDR3 sequence is CASNPGLGRVNEQFF. Written as DNA, the CDR3 is TGTGCCAGCAACCCGGGACTGGGCAGGGTGAATGAGCAGTTCTTC.

The chain links TRBV20-1 to TRBJ2-1; the D is unclear. From germline, CDR1 is DFQATT and CDR2 SNEGSKA (reference sequence). The CDR3 sequence is 10 residues long. In DNA, the CDR3 is TGCAGCCAAGTTGACAATGAGCAGTTCTTC. Its translation: CSQVDNEQFF.

This clonotype was recorded a few times. V is TRBV20-1 and J is TRBJ1-5; 7 bases map to TRBD1. Per the germline V gene, CDR1 is DFQATT and CDR2 is SNEGSKA (reference sequence). The CDR3 is 15 residues long. V dropped 6 bases and J dropped 6; count of bases not matched to a gene: 14. CDR3 in amino acids: CSAAGSQGSGQPQHF. The CDR3, as DNA: TGCAGTGCCGCGGGATCACAGGGGTCGGGTCAGCCCCAGCATTTT.

This chain joins TRBV18 and TRBJ2-2; D not resolved. V shed 2 bases and J shed 1 base, with 14 bases lying between them. Germline V gene sequence: CDR1 KGHSH, CDR2 LQKENI. This CDR3 is 17 amino acids long. CDR3 bases: TGTGCCAGCTCACCAAGGGCTCGGACGGAGAACACCGGGGAGCTGTTTTTT. It specifies CASSPRARTENTGELFF.

In this sample, this clonotype turned up a few times. The chain combines TRBV20-1 with TRBJ1-6, with a possible D match to TRBD1 (6 bases). V lost 3 bases, J lost 10 bases, and 22 bases lay in between. CDR3 size: 16 residues. CDR1 is DFQATT, CDR2 SNEGSKA, per germline (reference sequence). DNA for the CDR3: TGCAGTGCTAGTGATCAGGGGAACTCTCGGTCGTCACCCCTCCACTTT. It translates to CSASDQGNSRSSPLHF.

V and J are TRBV11-2 and TRBJ2-1; 10 bases map to TRBD2. Germline V gene data show CDR1 as SGHAT and CDR2 as FQNNGV. CDR3 length equals 18 residues. J gave up 4 bases and V 4 bases, and 13 bases lay outside the gene matches. CDR3 protein: CASSSPGLAEGKYNEQFF. The CDR3 region has the DNA TGTGCCAGCAGCTCCCCTGGACTAGCGGAGGGAAAGTACAATGAGCAGTTCTTC.

The rearrangement uses TRBV5-5 and TRBJ1-5; 9 nucleotides align to TRBD1. In germline, CDR1 is SGHKS, CDR2 YYEKEE (reference sequence). This CDR3 has 17 amino acids. The trim removed 0 bases at V and 0 bases at J, leaving 4 bases unmatched. CDR3 sequence: CASSLVGQGYSNQPQHF. The CDR3 bases are TGTGCCAGCAGCTTGGTGGGACAGGGCTATAGCAATCAGCCCCAGCATTTT.

The rearrangement links TRBV5-6 to TRBJ1-2, with TRBD1 matching over 8 bases. CDR1 and CDR2 from the germline V gene are SGHDT and YYEEEE. Trimming cost V 6 bases and J 8 bases; bases outside gene matches: 12. The CDR3 totals 14 residues. The CDR3 sequence: CASTGRTGIGGYTF. The CDR3 region has the DNA TGTGCCAGCACCGGGAGGACAGGGATAGGAGGCTACACCTTC.

V usage is TRBV20-1 and J usage is TRBJ2-5; 7 bases match TRBD1. Unmatched junction bases numbered 13, after V lost 1 base and J lost 5 bases. Germline CDR1 is DFQATT and CDR2 is SNEGSKA (reference sequence). The CDR3 covers 16 residues. The CDR3 protein is CSARVPGTDKSETQYF. The CDR3 DNA follows: TGCAGTGCTAGAGTGCCCGGGACAGATAAATCGGAGACCCAGTACTTC.

This clonotype was counted only a few times. V usage is TRBV27 and J usage is TRBJ2-2, with D possibly being TRBD2 (5 bases). The V and J ends lost 6 bases and 6 bases respectively, with 14 bases between them. Per germline, CDR1 MNHEY and CDR2 SMNVEV (reference sequence). The CDR3 length is 14 residues. The CDR3 DNA reads TGTGCCAGCAGGTTGGCGGCGGGCTCCGGGGAGCTGTTTTTT. Protein product: CASRLAAGSGELFF.

This clonotype was seen only a few times. The chain combines TRBV3-1 with TRBJ2-1; D unclear. This CDR3 is built from 13 residues. Trimming shortened V by 1 base and J by 10 bases, and 11 bases separated the two germline ends. Germline values: CDR1 LGHDT, CDR2 YNNKEL (reference sequence). DNA for the CDR3: TGTGCCAGCAGCCAAGCACGGCCCAGCGAGCAGTTCTTC. Encoded protein: CASSQARPSEQFF.

This chain connects TRBV3-1 to TRBJ1-2; D gene ambiguous. The V end lost 1 base, the J end lost 7 bases, and 13 bases lay between the germline ends. From germline, CDR1 is LGHDT and CDR2 YNNKEL (reference sequence). The CDR3 spans 14 residues. The CDR3 DNA is TGTGCCAGCAGCCAAGGTCAACTTTCGAGTGGCTACACCTTC. This encodes CASSQGQLSSGYTF.

The chain carries TRBV24-1 and TRBJ2-7; TRBD2 might be the D (5 bases). CDR1 is KGHDR and CDR2 is SFDVKD in the germline V gene. V lost 7 bases, J lost 2 bases, and 14 bases lay in between. CDR3 length: 14 amino acids. The CDR3 is CATSETGKAYEQYF. The DNA for the CDR3 is TGTGCCACCAGCGAGACCGGGAAAGCCTACGAGCAGTACTTC.